This record looks at one T cell receptor (beta chain) sequence and its context. This specimen comes from a study of blood T cell repertoires in COVID-19. Only in-frame clones appear in the TCRdb table, and some are missing; sequencing was by immunoSEQ multiplex PCR. The data show around 370,000 clones, with around 87% seen just once and roughly 6% held by the top ten. Losses at the gene ends were 6 bases for V and 7 bases for J; bases not matched to a gene: 6. In germline, CDR1 is SGHNT, CDR2 YENEEA. The CDR3 contains 15 residues. The sample comprised peripheral blood. The TCR was taken from a woman aged 45-65 years with COVID-19, enrolled during active disease. The chain recombines TRBV11-3 with TRBJ2-2; 12 nucleotides align to TRBD2. Here the CDR3 DNA reads TGTGCCAGCAGTTCTAGCGGGAGGGAGAGCGGGGAGCTGTTTTTT. It translates to CASSSSGRESGELFF.